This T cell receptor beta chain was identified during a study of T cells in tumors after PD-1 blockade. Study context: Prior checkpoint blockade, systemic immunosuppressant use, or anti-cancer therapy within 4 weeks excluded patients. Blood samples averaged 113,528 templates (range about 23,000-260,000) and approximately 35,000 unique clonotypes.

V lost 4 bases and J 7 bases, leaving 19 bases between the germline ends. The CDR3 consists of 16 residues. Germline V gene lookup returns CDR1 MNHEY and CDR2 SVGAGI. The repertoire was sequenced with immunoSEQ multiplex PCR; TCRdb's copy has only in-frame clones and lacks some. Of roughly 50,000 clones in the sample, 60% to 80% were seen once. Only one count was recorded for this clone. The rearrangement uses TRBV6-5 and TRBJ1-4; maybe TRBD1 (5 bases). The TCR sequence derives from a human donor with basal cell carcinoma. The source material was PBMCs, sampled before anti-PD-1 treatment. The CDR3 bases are TGTGCCAGCAGTTGGGGGACCGAAAAGCGTGGTGAAAAACTGTTTTTT. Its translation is CASSWGTEKRGEKLFF.